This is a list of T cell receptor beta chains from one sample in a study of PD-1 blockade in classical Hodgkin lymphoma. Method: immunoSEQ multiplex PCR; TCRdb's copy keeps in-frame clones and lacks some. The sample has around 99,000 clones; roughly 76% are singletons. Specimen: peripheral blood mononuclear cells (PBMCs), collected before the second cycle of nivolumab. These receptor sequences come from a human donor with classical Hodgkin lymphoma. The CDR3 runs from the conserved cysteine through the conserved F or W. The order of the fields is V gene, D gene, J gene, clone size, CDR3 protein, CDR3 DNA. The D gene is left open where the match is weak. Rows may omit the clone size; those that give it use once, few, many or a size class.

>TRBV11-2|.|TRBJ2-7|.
CASSPMVGEAYEQYF
TGTGCCAGCAGCCCGATGGTAGGGGAGGCCTACGAGCAGTACTTC
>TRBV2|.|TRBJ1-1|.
CASSEWVNTEAFF
TGTGCCAGCTCGGAGTGGGTGAACACTGAAGCTTTCTTT
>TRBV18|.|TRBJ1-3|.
CASSPTVGISGNTIYF
TGTGCCAGCTCACCAACCGTCGGGATCTCTGGAAACACCATATATTTT
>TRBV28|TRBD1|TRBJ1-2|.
CATKRGLGGYTF
TGTGCCACCAAAAGGGGGCTTGGTGGCTACACCTTC
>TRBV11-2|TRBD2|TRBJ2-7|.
CASSSSGSAGGSYEQYF
TGTGCCAGCAGCTCGAGCGGGTCAGCGGGAGGGTCCTACGAGCAGTACTTC
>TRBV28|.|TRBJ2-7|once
CASSRAGTTYEQYF
TGTGCCAGCAGTCGGGCCGGGACAACCTACGAGCAGTACTTC
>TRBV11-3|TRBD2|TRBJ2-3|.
CASAPGLAGSDTQYF
TGTGCCAGCGCTCCGGGACTAGCGGGATCAGATACGCAGTATTTT
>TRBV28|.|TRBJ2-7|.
CAIQSSYEQYF
TGTGCCATCCAGAGCTCCTACGAGCAGTACTTC
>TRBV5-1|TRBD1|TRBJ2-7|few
CASSWTGARDEQYF
TGCGCCAGCAGCTGGACAGGGGCACGGGACGAGCAGTACTTC
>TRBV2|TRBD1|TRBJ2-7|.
CASSGRRTGVSYEQYF
TGTGCCAGCAGTGGGAGGAGGACAGGGGTCTCCTACGAGCAGTACTTC
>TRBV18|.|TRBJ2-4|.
CASSPGTDKNIQYF
TGTGCCAGCTCACCCGGGACGGATAAAAACATTCAGTACTTC
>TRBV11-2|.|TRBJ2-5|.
CASSFTSQETQYF
TGTGCCAGCAGCTTTACTTCCCAAGAGACCCAGTACTTC
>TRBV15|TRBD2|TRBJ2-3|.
CATSRLAGGTDTQYF
TGTGCCACCAGCAGACTAGCGGGAGGCACAGATACGCAGTATTTT
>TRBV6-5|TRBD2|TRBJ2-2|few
CAVSGRSTGELFF
TGTGCTGTTAGCGGGAGAAGTACCGGGGAGCTGTTTTTT
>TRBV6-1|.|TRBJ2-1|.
CASSVAAVLYNEQFF
TGTGCCAGCAGTGTAGCGGCCGTCCTCTACAATGAGCAGTTCTTC
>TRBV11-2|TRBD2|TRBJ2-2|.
CASSLLSSGVTGELFF
TGTGCCAGCAGCCTTCTTTCTAGCGGGGTCACCGGGGAGCTGTTTTTT
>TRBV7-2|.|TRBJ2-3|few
CASSRPLAWGTDTQYF
TGTGCCAGCAGCCGCCCCCTGGCGTGGGGCACAGATACGCAGTATTTT
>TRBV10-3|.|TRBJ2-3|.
CAIKGAFSTDTQYF
TGTGCCATCAAGGGTGCCTTCAGCACAGATACGCAGTATTTT
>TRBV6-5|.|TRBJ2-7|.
CASRGTGSSYEQYF
TGTGCCAGCAGGGGCACCGGGTCCTCCTACGAGCAGTACTTC
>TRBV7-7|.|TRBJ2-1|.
CASSPGLPWEDEQFF
TGTGCCAGCAGCCCTGGACTGCCTTGGGAGGATGAGCAGTTCTTC
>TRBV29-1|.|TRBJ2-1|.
CSVTSPRNYNEQFF
TGCAGCGTTACCTCCCCCCGAAATTACAATGAGCAGTTCTTC
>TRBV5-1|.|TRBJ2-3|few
CASSLAVGLGTDTQYF
TGCGCCAGCAGCTTGGCCGTAGGGTTGGGCACAGATACGCAGTATTTT
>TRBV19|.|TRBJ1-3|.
CASSIGQSGNTIYF
TGTGCCAGTAGTATCGGGCAGTCTGGAAACACCATATATTTT
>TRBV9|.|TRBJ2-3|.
CASSVEQRTDTQYF
TGTGCCAGCAGCGTCGAACAGCGCACAGATACGCAGTATTTT
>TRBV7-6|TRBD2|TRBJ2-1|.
CASSQTSGDNEQFF
TGTGCCAGCAGCCAAACTAGCGGCGACAATGAGCAGTTCTTC
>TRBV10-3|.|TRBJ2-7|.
CAISEQGYEQYF
TGTGCCATCAGTGAGCAGGGCTACGAGCAGTACTTC